The T cell receptor beta chain under discussion was sequenced for a study of T cells in Graves' hyperthyroidism and ophthalmopathy. Study context: It was at initial diagnosis, before any treatment, that peripheral blood was collected.

The CDR3 regions of TCR beta were amplified from RNA transcripts. The HTBI set primed first-round TCR CDR3 RT-PCR. In TCRdb, the multiplex PCR reads were re-called with MiXCR into one record per CDR3 protein. The sample contains over 300,000 distinct CDR3 sequences, approximately 14% of which appear only once. Germline CDR1 and CDR2: LGHDT and YNNKEL (reference sequence). The CDR3 has 14 residues. V shed 4 bases and J shed 5 bases, with 9 bases lying between them. At least ten counts were recorded for this clonotype. J is TRBJ1-6 and V is TRBV3-1, with D unclear. Source material: blood. The origin of this receptor is a woman between 35 and 50 years old with Graves' ophthalmopathy. CDR3 region: CASSPGLDNSPLHF. CDR3 nucleotides: TGTGCCAGCAGCCCGGGTCTCGATAATTCACCCCTCCACTTT.